This is a list of T cell receptor beta chains from one sample in a study of blood T cells in healthy people across ages. TCRdb fed the 5' RACE reads into MiXCR, producing one record per CDR3 protein. The table records 550,000 to 750,000 distinct CDR3 sequences, under 25% of them present only once. The sample consisted of blood. Receptor source: a man between 65 and 85 years old in good health. Both conserved end residues are part of each CDR3. D genes are given only for firm matches. Rows may omit the clone size; those that give it use once, few, many or a size class.

V gene: TRBV5-1
D gene: .
clone size: many
J gene: TRBJ2-5
CDR3 DNA: TGCGCCAGCAGAACATCGGCGGAAGAGACCCAGTACTTC
CDR3 protein: CASRTSAEETQYF

V gene: TRBV3-1
D gene: .
clone size: few
J gene: TRBJ1-1
CDR3 DNA: TGTGCCAGCAGCCAAGATGCCGGGGTTAAGGCTTTCTTT
CDR3 protein: CASSQDAGVKAFF

V gene: TRBV10-3
D gene: TRBD2
clone size: .
J gene: TRBJ2-3
CDR3 DNA: TGTGCCATCAGTGATTTTGGCGGGAGGGTCACAGATACGCAGTATTTT
CDR3 protein: CAISDFGGRVTDTQYF

V gene: TRBV7-2
D gene: .
clone size: .
J gene: TRBJ2-2
CDR3 DNA: TGTGCCAGCAGCTTATCCTTCCCAGGGGAGCTGTTTTTT
CDR3 protein: CASSLSFPGELFF

V gene: TRBV18
D gene: .
clone size: few
J gene: TRBJ2-2
CDR3 DNA: TGTGCCAGCTCAGGGGACAACACCGGGGAGCTGTTTTTT
CDR3 protein: CASSGDNTGELFF

V gene: TRBV15
D gene: .
clone size: few
J gene: TRBJ1-6
CDR3 DNA: TGTGCCACCAGCAGAGCGAATTCACCCCTCCACTTT
CDR3 protein: CATSRANSPLHF

V gene: TRBV2
D gene: TRBD2
clone size: .
J gene: TRBJ2-7
CDR3 DNA: TGTGCCAGCAGCTCTAGCGGGAGCGGCAACGAGCAGTACTTC
CDR3 protein: CASSSSGSGNEQYF

V gene: TRBV3-1
D gene: TRBD2
clone size: .
J gene: TRBJ2-5
CDR3 DNA: TGTGCCAGCAGCCAAGATCTAGCGGGAGTAGAGACCCAGTACTTC
CDR3 protein: CASSQDLAGVETQYF

V gene: TRBV29-1
D gene: .
clone size: .
J gene: TRBJ1-3
CDR3 DNA: TGCAGCGTTGAAGGGAGTAGGTCTGGAAACACCATATATTTT
CDR3 protein: CSVEGSRSGNTIYF

V gene: TRBV2
D gene: TRBD1
clone size: .
J gene: TRBJ2-7
CDR3 DNA: TGTGCCAGCAGTGAAGGACAGGGGTATCCCTACGAGCAGTACTTC
CDR3 protein: CASSEGQGYPYEQYF